This T cell receptor (beta chain) is from a study of T cells in Graves' hyperthyroidism and ophthalmopathy. Broader study findings: Before onset, ophthalmopathy was predicted by the model a median around 6.2 months earlier. Stable hyperthyroidism was told apart from ophthalmopathy by a model built on 13 V-J features.

Recently diagnosed hyperthyroidism of less than 2 months' duration affected patients aged 18 to 65. Germline V gene lookup returns CDR1 MDHEN and CDR2 SYDVKM. There are 13 residues in the CDR3. V lost 6 bases, J lost 0 bases, and 7 bases lay in between. RNA transcripts gave rise to amplified TCR beta CDR3 regions. Using the HTBI primer set, a first-round RT-PCR was run on the TCR CDR3. TCRdb used MiXCR to reprocess the multiplex PCR reads, holding one entry per CDR3 protein. The data contain 380,000 or so distinct CDR3 sequences, around 14% of them singletons. This clonotype occurred many times. The antigen is unknown.

V and J are TRBV28 and TRBJ2-3; no firm D call. Material: blood. This sequence was found in a woman between 25 and 40 years old with Graves' hyperthyroidism. The CDR3 nucleotides are TGTGCCAGCAGGCTTTCTAGCACAGATACGCAGTATTTT. Protein: CASRLSSTDTQYF.